This T cell receptor (beta chain) was recovered during a study of T cells in Graves' hyperthyroidism and ophthalmopathy. V was pared by 2 bases and J by 2 bases, with 17 bases between. Germline V gives CDR1 DFQATT, CDR2 SNEGSKA (reference sequence). This CDR3 spans 16 amino acids. In this sample, this clonotype turned up many times. What was amplified from RNA transcripts were TCR beta CDR3 regions. Researchers ran a first-round RT-PCR on the TCR CDR3 using the HTBI primer set. MiXCR, applied by TCRdb to the multiplex PCR reads, yields one record per CDR3 protein. The sample contains 640,000 or so distinct CDR3 sequences, over 12% of which appear only once. Exclusion of a patient resulted from uncontrolled infection, other autoimmune disease, pregnancy or lactation.

The clonotype originates from a woman under 30 with Graves' ophthalmopathy. V gene TRBV20-1 combines with J gene TRBJ2-3; either TRBD1 or TRBD2 may fit D (5 bases each). Sequenced input: blood. CDR3 nucleotides: TGCAGTGCTAGAAGCTCTCCAGGGAGTTCCACAGATACGCAGTATTTT. Amino acids: CSARSSPGSSTDTQYF.